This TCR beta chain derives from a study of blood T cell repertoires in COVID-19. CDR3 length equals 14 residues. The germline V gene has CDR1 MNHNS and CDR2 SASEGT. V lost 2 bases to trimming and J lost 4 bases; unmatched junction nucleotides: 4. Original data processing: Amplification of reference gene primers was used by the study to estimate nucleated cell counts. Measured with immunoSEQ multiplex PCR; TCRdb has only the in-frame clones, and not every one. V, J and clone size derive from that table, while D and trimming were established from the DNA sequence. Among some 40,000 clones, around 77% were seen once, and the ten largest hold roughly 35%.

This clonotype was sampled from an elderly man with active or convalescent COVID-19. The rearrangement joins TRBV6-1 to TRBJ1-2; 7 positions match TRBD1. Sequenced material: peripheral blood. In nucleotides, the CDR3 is TGTGCCAGCAGTGAATACCGGGACAGCTATGGCTACACCTTC. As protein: CASSEYRDSYGYTF.